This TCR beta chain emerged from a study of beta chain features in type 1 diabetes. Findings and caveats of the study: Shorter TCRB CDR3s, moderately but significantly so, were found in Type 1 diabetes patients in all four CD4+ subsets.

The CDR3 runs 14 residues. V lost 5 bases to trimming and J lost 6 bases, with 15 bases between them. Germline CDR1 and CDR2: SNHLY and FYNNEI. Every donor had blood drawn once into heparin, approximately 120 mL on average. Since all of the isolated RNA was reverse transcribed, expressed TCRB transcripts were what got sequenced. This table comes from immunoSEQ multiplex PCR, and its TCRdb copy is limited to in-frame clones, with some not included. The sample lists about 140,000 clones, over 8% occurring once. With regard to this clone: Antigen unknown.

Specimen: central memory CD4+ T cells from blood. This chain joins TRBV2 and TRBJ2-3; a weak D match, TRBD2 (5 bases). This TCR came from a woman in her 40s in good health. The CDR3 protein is CASSTRTGSDTQYF. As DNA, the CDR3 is TGTGCCAGCAGTACGAGGACGGGAAGCGATACGCAGTATTTT. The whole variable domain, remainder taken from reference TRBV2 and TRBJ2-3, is EPEVTQTPSHQVTQMGQEVILRCVPISNHLYFYWYRQILGQKVEFLVSFYNNEISEKSEIFDDQFSVERPDGSNFTLKIRSTKLEDSAMYFCASSTRTGSDTQYFGPGTRLTVL.